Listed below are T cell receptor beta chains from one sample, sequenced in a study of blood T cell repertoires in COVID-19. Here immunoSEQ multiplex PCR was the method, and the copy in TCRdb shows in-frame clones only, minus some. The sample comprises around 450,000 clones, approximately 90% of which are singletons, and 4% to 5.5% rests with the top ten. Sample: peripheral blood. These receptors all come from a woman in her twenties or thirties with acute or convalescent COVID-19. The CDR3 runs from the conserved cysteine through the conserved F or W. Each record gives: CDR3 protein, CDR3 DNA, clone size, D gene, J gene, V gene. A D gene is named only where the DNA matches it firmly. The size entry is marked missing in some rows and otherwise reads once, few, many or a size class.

CDR3: CASSSYQAAIGNEQFF
DNA: TGTGCCAGCAGCTCGTACCAAGCGGCAATTGGAAATGAGCAGTTCTTC
size: -
D: -
J: TRBJ2-1
V: TRBV11-2

CDR3: CASTSSKGGSYNEQFF
DNA: TGTGCCAGCACCTCTTCCAAGGGAGGATCCTACAATGAGCAGTTCTTC
size: once
D: -
J: TRBJ2-1
V: TRBV5-5

CDR3: CASGFVGQGNSPLHF
DNA: TGTGCTAGTGGTTTTGTGGGACAGGGGAATTCACCCCTCCACTTT
size: -
D: TRBD1
J: TRBJ1-6
V: TRBV12-5

CDR3: CASSLEHDRDQPQHF
DNA: TGTGCCAGCAGCTTAGAGCACGACAGGGATCAGCCCCAGCATTTT
size: once
D: TRBD1
J: TRBJ1-5
V: TRBV7-2

CDR3: CASSDQGSGHNQPQHF
DNA: TGTGCCAGCAGCGACCAGGGTTCGGGACACAATCAGCCCCAGCATTTT
size: few
D: -
J: TRBJ1-5
V: TRBV25-1

CDR3: CASKPRDRAYEQYF
DNA: TGTGCCAGCAAACCCCGGGACAGGGCCTACGAGCAGTACTTC
size: -
D: TRBD1
J: TRBJ2-7
V: TRBV6-6

CDR3: CAWGPIRDSLLYGYTF
DNA: TGTGCCTGGGGCCCTATTCGGGACAGCCTTCTTTATGGCTACACCTTC
size: -
D: TRBD1
J: TRBJ1-2
V: TRBV30

CDR3: CASSSQGGVNTGELFF
DNA: TGTGCCAGCAGCTCCCAGGGGGGAGTTAACACCGGGGAGCTGTTTTTT
size: -
D: -
J: TRBJ2-2
V: TRBV7-3

CDR3: CAWSRGEKTQYF
DNA: TGTGCCTGGAGTCGGGGGGAAAAGACCCAGTACTTC
size: once
D: TRBD2
J: TRBJ2-5
V: TRBV30

CDR3: CASSQWGGPVETQYF
DNA: TGTGCCAGCAGCCAATGGGGGGGGCCGGTAGAGACCCAGTACTTC
size: once
D: -
J: TRBJ2-5
V: TRBV14

CDR3: CAIGRQGSTYGYTF
DNA: TGTGCCATCGGTCGACAGGGAAGTACCTATGGCTACACCTTC
size: -
D: TRBD1
J: TRBJ1-2
V: TRBV2

CDR3: CASSLLPGQGASEQYF
DNA: TGTGCCAGCAGTTTACTTCCGGGACAGGGGGCATCCGAGCAGTACTTC
size: -
D: TRBD1
J: TRBJ2-7
V: TRBV28

CDR3: CASRYTRGNTEAFF
DNA: TGTGCCAGCAGATACACCAGAGGAAACACTGAAGCTTTCTTT
size: -
D: -
J: TRBJ1-1
V: TRBV2

CDR3: CASSPHQDNYYEQYF
DNA: TGCGCCAGCAGTCCACATCAAGATAACTACTACGAGCAGTACTTC
size: -
D: -
J: TRBJ2-7
V: TRBV10-1

CDR3: CASMGGGTYEQYF
DNA: TGTGCCAGCATGGGGGGTGGAACCTACGAGCAGTACTTC
size: -
D: -
J: TRBJ2-7
V: TRBV28

CDR3: CASSWYGGTEAFF
DNA: TGTGCCAGCAGTTGGTATGGAGGAACTGAAGCTTTCTTT
size: -
D: -
J: TRBJ1-1
V: TRBV6-2/TRBV6-3

CDR3: CASSLEYGIANYGYTF
DNA: TGTGCCAGCAGCTTAGAATACGGGATCGCTAACTATGGCTACACCTTC
size: once
D: -
J: TRBJ1-2
V: TRBV11-2

CDR3: CASSLVQAGIRMGYTF
DNA: TGCGCCAGCAGCTTGGTACAGGCTGGCATTCGTATGGGCTACACCTTC
size: -
D: -
J: TRBJ1-2
V: TRBV5-1

CDR3: CASSLRLRGRPNSPLHF
DNA: TGTGCCAGCAGCTTGAGACTAAGGGGGCGACCAAATTCACCCCTCCACTTT
size: -
D: TRBD1
J: TRBJ1-6
V: TRBV5-6

CDR3: CASSQAGGGPQETQYF
DNA: TGTGCCAGCAGCCAAGCCGGGGGGGGGCCCCAAGAGACCCAGTACTTC
size: -
D: TRBD2
J: TRBJ2-5
V: TRBV4-2

CDR3: CASSYRTGGGYTF
DNA: TGTGCCAGCAGTTACCGTACAGGGGGTGGCTACACCTTC
size: -
D: TRBD1
J: TRBJ1-2
V: TRBV6-5

CDR3: CASSLLRVTGELFF
DNA: TGCGCCAGCAGCTTGCTACGGGTCACCGGGGAGCTGTTTTTT
size: few
D: -
J: TRBJ2-2
V: TRBV5-1

CDR3: CASSGSAGKNIQYF
DNA: TGTGCCAGCAGCGGTAGCGCTGGCAAAAACATTCAGTACTTC
size: -
D: -
J: TRBJ2-4
V: TRBV2

CDR3: CASSVQGAQAGELFF
DNA: TGTGCCAGCAGTGTGCAGGGGGCGCAGGCCGGGGAGCTGTTTTTT
size: -
D: TRBD1
J: TRBJ2-2
V: TRBV2

CDR3: CASSDLLGGTEAFF
DNA: TGTGCCAGCAGTGACCTATTGGGAGGCACTGAAGCTTTCTTT
size: once
D: -
J: TRBJ1-1
V: TRBV6-1

CDR3: CASWQRRGSTAFEQYF
DNA: TGTGCCAGCTGGCAGAGACGGGGGAGCACCGCCTTCGAGCAGTACTTC
size: -
D: -
J: TRBJ2-7
V: TRBV27

CDR3: CASSPKGTNTGELFF
DNA: TGCGCCAGCAGCCCGAAGGGGACGAACACCGGGGAGCTGTTTTTT
size: -
D: -
J: TRBJ2-2
V: TRBV4-1

CDR3: CASSRDLTYEQYF
DNA: TGTGCCAGCAGCCGAGATCTCACCTACGAGCAGTACTTC
size: -
D: -
J: TRBJ2-7
V: TRBV9

CDR3: CASSDSRTGDGYTF
DNA: TGTGCCAGCAGTGACTCTAGGACGGGAGATGGCTACACCTTC
size: -
D: -
J: TRBJ1-2
V: TRBV6-4

CDR3: CASSQITADSQETQYF
DNA: TGTGCCAGCAGCCAAATAACGGCGGACTCCCAAGAGACCCAGTACTTC
size: -
D: -
J: TRBJ2-5
V: TRBV3-1/TRBV3-2

CDR3: CASSYGTGGGYTF
DNA: TGTGCCAGCAGTTACGGGACAGGGGGGGGCTACACCTTC
size: -
D: TRBD1
J: TRBJ1-2
V: TRBV6-5

CDR3: CAWSSDYTEAFF
DNA: TGTGCCTGGAGTTCAGATTACACTGAAGCTTTCTTT
size: -
D: -
J: TRBJ1-1
V: TRBV30

CDR3: CASRRHRDSDNEQFF
DNA: TGTGCCAGCAGGCGGCACCGGGACAGTGACAATGAGCAGTTCTTC
size: -
D: TRBD1
J: TRBJ2-1
V: TRBV6-5

CDR3: CASSFGQGRGNTEAFF
DNA: TGTGCCAGCAGTTTCGGACAGGGGAGGGGGAACACTGAAGCTTTCTTT
size: -
D: TRBD1
J: TRBJ1-1
V: TRBV27

CDR3: CASSFKGGLGTNTEAFF
DNA: TGTGCCAGCAGCTTCAAAGGGGGCCTTGGAACGAACACTGAAGCTTTCTTT
size: -
D: TRBD1
J: TRBJ1-1
V: TRBV7-9

CDR3: CATSDLRGYTF
DNA: TGTGCCACCAGTGATTTGCGTGGCTACACCTTC
size: -
D: -
J: TRBJ1-2
V: TRBV24-1

CDR3: CASRNFSSGGGRGTQYF
DNA: TGCGCCAGCAGAAACTTCTCTAGCGGGGGAGGTCGGGGTACGCAGTATTTT
size: -
D: TRBD2
J: TRBJ2-3
V: TRBV5-1

CDR3: CAISGGDSRHNEQFF
DNA: TGTGCCATCAGCGGCGGGGACAGCCGCCACAATGAGCAGTTCTTC
size: -
D: -
J: TRBJ2-1
V: TRBV10-3

CDR3: CASSPPTRDAGELFF
DNA: TGTGCCAGCTCACCACCGACTAGGGACGCCGGGGAGCTGTTTTTT
size: few
D: -
J: TRBJ2-2
V: TRBV18

CDR3: CASNTWTGDTISGANVLTF
DNA: TGTGCCAGCAACACGTGGACAGGGGATACTATCTCTGGGGCCAACGTCCTGACTTTC
size: -
D: TRBD1
J: TRBJ2-6
V: TRBV5-4